A selection of T cell receptor beta chains follows, all from one sample in a study of beta chain features in type 1 diabetes. Sequencing used immunoSEQ multiplex PCR; TCRdb keeps in-frame clones, though not all of them. The repertoire consists of 300,000 to 350,000 clones, with approximately 13% occurring once and the leading ten covering around 0.016%. Sequenced input: naive CD4+ T cells from blood. Receptors were obtained from a woman aged 18-29 years with type 1 diabetes. The CDR3 runs from the conserved cysteine through the conserved F or W. The D gene is left open where the match is weak. Size values are once, few and many counts, or a class for expanded clones, and some rows have none.

v_call	clone_size	j_call	cdr3_length	d_call	cdr3_aa	cdr3_nt
TRBV19	few	TRBJ2-1	15	TRBD1	CASSRGTGVFNEQFF	TGTGCCAGTAGCCGCGGGACAGGGGTTTTCAATGAGCAGTTCTTC
TRBV29-1	few	TRBJ1-1	13	.	CSVTDSYNTEAFF	TGCAGCGTTACGGACAGTTATAACACTGAAGCTTTCTTT
TRBV7-9	.	TRBJ1-2	15	TRBD1	CASSSYRQGYYGYTF	TGTGCCAGCAGCTCGTATCGACAGGGTTACTATGGCTACACCTTC
TRBV28	.	TRBJ2-7	12	TRBD1	CASSGQVYEQYF	TGTGCCAGCAGTGGACAGGTCTACGAGCAGTACTTC
TRBV30	few	TRBJ2-3	13	.	CAWSAGRGDTQYF	TGTGCCTGGAGTGCTGGACGGGGGGATACGCAGTATTTT
TRBV4-1	.	TRBJ2-5	13	.	CASSQGEEETQYF	TGCGCCAGCAGCCAAGGGGAGGAAGAGACCCAGTACTTC
TRBV18	few	TRBJ2-7	16	TRBD2	CASSPGSGRSSYEQYF	TGTGCCAGCTCACCGGGTAGCGGGAGAAGTTCCTACGAGCAGTACTTC
TRBV2	.	TRBJ2-2	11	.	CASSESGELFF	TGTGCCAGCAGCGAGAGTGGGGAGCTGTTTTTT
TRBV29-1	few	TRBJ1-2	14	.	CSVEDRPRGYGYTF	TGCAGCGTTGAAGATAGACCAAGGGGCTATGGCTACACCTTC
TRBV25-1	few	TRBJ1-2	13	.	CASSVGQGSGYTF	TGTGCCAGCAGTGTAGGCCAGGGGTCCGGCTACACCTTC
TRBV2	few	TRBJ2-7	13	.	CASSPTESYEQYF	TGTGCCAGCAGTCCGACAGAATCCTACGAGCAGTACTTC
TRBV4-2	few	TRBJ1-2	14	TRBD1	CASSLTGDNYGYTF	TGTGCCAGCAGCTTAACAGGGGATAACTATGGCTACACCTTC
TRBV28	.	TRBJ1-2	13	.	CASRGGTRHGYTF	TGTGCCAGCAGGGGGGGAACGCGGCATGGCTACACCTTC
TRBV19	.	TRBJ2-1	18	TRBD2	CATSDSPSGKPRGNEQFF	TGTGCCACCTCGGACAGCCCTAGCGGGAAGCCCCGTGGCAATGAGCAGTTCTTC
TRBV18	few	TRBJ1-2	14	.	CASSGGSQPYGYTF	TGTGCCAGCTCAGGGGGGAGCCAGCCATATGGCTACACCTTC
TRBV4-3	few	TRBJ1-5	17	.	CASSQDLGHRVGQPQHF	TGCGCCAGCAGCCAAGATTTAGGCCACAGGGTCGGTCAGCCCCAGCATTTT
TRBV11-2	.	TRBJ2-5	17	.	CASSLVPGRASWETQYF	TGTGCCAGCAGCTTAGTCCCCGGGCGGGCTAGCTGGGAGACCCAGTACTTC
TRBV11-2	.	TRBJ2-3	15	.	CASSLRVPSTDTQYF	TGTGCCAGCTCCCTCCGGGTCCCCAGCACAGATACGCAGTATTTT
TRBV5-4	.	TRBJ2-1	17	.	CASSVATGTSYYNEQFF	TGTGCCAGCAGCGTAGCGACCGGGACAAGCTACTACAATGAGCAGTTCTTC
TRBV19	.	TRBJ2-1	15	.	CASSTGVYSYNEQFF	TGTGCCAGTAGTACCGGGGTCTACTCCTACAATGAGCAGTTCTTC
TRBV5-6	.	TRBJ1-1	13	TRBD1	CASRRTGFTEAFF	TGTGCCAGCAGAAGGACAGGGTTCACTGAAGCTTTCTTT
TRBV18	.	TRBJ2-1	15	TRBD2	CASLSGLAPYNEQFF	TGTGCCAGCTTATCGGGACTAGCGCCTTACAATGAGCAGTTCTTC
TRBV27	.	TRBJ1-5	17	TRBD1	CASSPGQGIYSNQPQHF	TGTGCCAGCAGCCCGGGACAGGGCATCTATAGCAATCAGCCCCAGCATTTT
TRBV29-1	.	TRBJ2-1	10	.	CSVGRDEQFF	TGCAGCGTTGGCCGGGATGAGCAGTTCTTC
TRBV7-9	.	TRBJ2-1	14	TRBD1	CASSSTGDYNEQFF	TGTGCCAGCAGCTCGACAGGGGACTACAATGAGCAGTTCTTC
TRBV28	.	TRBJ2-7	13	.	CASRIGTSYEQYF	TGTGCCAGCAGAATAGGGACAAGCTACGAGCAGTACTTC
TRBV5-1	.	TRBJ2-5	14	TRBD1	CASTNGEQGAQRYF	TGCGCCAGCACCAACGGAGAACAGGGGGCGCAGCGGTACTTC
TRBV19	few	TRBJ1-5	15	TRBD1	CASSDGTVFNQPQHF	TGTGCCAGTAGCGACGGGACAGTCTTTAATCAGCCCCAGCATTTT
TRBV19	few	TRBJ2-3	12	.	CASSPGADTQYF	TGTGCCAGTAGTCCCGGGGCAGATACGCAGTATTTT
TRBV5-6	few	TRBJ2-5	16	TRBD2	CASRHGLAAYQETQYF	TGTGCCAGCAGGCACGGACTAGCGGCGTACCAAGAGACCCAGTACTTC
TRBV6-6	.	TRBJ2-7	13	.	CASSSGPHYEQYF	TGTGCCAGCAGTAGCGGGCCGCACTACGAGCAGTACTTC
TRBV7-2	.	TRBJ2-1	12	TRBD1	CASSLAGTVQFF	TGTGCCAGCAGCTTAGCCGGGACAGTACAGTTCTTC
TRBV14	.	TRBJ2-3	13	.	CASSQDEADTQYF	TGTGCCAGCAGCCAAGACGAGGCAGATACGCAGTATTTT
TRBV5-1	.	TRBJ2-3	16	TRBD2	CASSLGRAGTTDTQYF	TGCGCCAGCAGCTTGGGAAGAGCGGGAACCACAGATACGCAGTATTTT
TRBV27	.	TRBJ2-1	17	.	CASSLLGERAVSNEQFF	TGTGCCAGCAGTTTACTTGGTGAGCGAGCTGTCTCCAATGAGCAGTTCTTC
TRBV7-2	.	TRBJ2-5	16	TRBD1	CASSLAGTGGWETQYF	TGTGCCAGCAGCTTAGCCGGAACAGGGGGCTGGGAGACCCAGTACTTC
TRBV19	.	TRBJ1-5	14	TRBD1	CASRHDRESQPQHF	TGTGCCAGTAGACACGACAGGGAGAGTCAGCCCCAGCATTTT
TRBV29-1	.	TRBJ2-5	12	TRBD1	CSGGQGQETQYF	TGCAGCGGGGGACAGGGCCAAGAGACCCAGTACTTC
TRBV18	.	TRBJ2-1	15	TRBD2	CASSPRLAGANEQFF	TGTGCCAGCTCACCACGACTAGCGGGAGCCAATGAGCAGTTCTTC
TRBV27	.	TRBJ2-1	15	.	CASSSNSRLFYEQFF	TGTGCCAGCAGTTCTAACTCCCGTCTCTTCTATGAGCAGTTCTTC
TRBV9	few	TRBJ2-4	14	TRBD2	CASSKGGAKNIQYF	TGTGCCAGCAGCAAGGGAGGGGCCAAAAACATTCAGTACTTC
TRBV4-1	few	TRBJ2-1	16	TRBD2	CASSQEASGRRNEQFF	TGCGCCAGCAGCCAAGAGGCTAGCGGGAGACGGAATGAGCAGTTCTTC
TRBV9	.	TRBJ2-2	18	TRBD2	CASSPHPLAGVATGELFF	TGTGCCAGCAGTCCCCACCCGTTAGCGGGAGTGGCCACCGGGGAGCTGTTTTTT
TRBV4-1	.	TRBJ2-4	14	.	CASSLPGAKNIQYF	TGCGCCAGCAGCTTGCCGGGTGCCAAAAACATTCAGTACTTC
TRBV5-1	.	TRBJ2-7	15	TRBD2	CASSLEAGGPGEQYF	TGCGCCAGCAGCTTGGAAGCGGGAGGGCCGGGCGAGCAGTACTTC
TRBV19	few	TRBJ2-5	14	TRBD1	CASRGTGARETQYF	TGTGCCAGTAGGGGGACAGGGGCAAGAGAGACCCAGTACTTC